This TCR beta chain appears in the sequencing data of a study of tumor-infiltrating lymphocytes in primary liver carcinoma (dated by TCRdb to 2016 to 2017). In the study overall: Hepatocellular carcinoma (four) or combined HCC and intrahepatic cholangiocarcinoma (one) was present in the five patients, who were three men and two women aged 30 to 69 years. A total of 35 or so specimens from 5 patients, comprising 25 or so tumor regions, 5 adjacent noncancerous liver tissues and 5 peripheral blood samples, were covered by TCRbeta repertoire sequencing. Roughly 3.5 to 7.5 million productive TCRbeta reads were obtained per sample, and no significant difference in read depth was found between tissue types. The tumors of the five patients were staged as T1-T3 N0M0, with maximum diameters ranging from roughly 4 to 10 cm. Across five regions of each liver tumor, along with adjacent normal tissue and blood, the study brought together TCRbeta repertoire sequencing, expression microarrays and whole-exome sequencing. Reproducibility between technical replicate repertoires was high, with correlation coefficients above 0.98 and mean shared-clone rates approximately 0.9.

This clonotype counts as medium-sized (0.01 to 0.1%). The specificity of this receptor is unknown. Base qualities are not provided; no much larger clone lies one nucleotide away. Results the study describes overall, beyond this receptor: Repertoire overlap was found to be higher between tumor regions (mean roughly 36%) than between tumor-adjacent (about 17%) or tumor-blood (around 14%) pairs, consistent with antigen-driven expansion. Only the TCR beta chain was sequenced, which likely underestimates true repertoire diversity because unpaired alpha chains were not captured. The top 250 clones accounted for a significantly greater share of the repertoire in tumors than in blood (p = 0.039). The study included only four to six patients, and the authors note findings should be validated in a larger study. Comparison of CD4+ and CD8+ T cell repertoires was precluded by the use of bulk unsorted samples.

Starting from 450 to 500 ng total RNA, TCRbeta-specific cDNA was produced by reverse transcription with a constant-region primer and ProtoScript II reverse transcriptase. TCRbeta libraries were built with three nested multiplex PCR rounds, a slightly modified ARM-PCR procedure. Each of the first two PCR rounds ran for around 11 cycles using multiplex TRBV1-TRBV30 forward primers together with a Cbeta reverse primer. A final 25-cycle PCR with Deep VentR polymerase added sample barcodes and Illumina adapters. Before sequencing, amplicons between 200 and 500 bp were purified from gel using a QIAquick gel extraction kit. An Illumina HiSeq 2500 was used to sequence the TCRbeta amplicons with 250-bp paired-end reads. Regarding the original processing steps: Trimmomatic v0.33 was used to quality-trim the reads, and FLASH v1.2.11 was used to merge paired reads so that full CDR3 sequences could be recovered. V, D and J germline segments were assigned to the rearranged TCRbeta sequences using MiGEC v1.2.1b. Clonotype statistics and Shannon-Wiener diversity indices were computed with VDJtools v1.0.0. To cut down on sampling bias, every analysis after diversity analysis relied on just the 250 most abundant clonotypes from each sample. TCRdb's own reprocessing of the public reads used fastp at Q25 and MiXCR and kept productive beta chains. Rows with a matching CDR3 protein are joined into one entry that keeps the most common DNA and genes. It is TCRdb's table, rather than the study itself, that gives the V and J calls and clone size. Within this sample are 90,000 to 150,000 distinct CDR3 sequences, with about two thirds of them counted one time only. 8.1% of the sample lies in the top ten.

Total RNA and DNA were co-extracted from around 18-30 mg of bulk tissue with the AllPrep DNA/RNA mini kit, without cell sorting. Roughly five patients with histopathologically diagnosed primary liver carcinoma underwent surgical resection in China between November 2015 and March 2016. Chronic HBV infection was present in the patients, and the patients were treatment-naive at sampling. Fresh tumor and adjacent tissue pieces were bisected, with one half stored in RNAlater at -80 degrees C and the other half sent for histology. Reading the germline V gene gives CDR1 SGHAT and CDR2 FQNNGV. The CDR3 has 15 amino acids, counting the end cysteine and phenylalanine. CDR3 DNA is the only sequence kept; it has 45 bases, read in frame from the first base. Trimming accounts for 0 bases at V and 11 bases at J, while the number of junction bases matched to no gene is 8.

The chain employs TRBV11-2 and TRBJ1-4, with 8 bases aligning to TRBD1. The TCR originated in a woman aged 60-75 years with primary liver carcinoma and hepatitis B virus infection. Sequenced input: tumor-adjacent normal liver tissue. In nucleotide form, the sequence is TGTGCCAGCAGCTTAGAGGGGACAGGTGGTTGGAAACTGTTTTTT. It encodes CASSLEGTGGWKLFF.